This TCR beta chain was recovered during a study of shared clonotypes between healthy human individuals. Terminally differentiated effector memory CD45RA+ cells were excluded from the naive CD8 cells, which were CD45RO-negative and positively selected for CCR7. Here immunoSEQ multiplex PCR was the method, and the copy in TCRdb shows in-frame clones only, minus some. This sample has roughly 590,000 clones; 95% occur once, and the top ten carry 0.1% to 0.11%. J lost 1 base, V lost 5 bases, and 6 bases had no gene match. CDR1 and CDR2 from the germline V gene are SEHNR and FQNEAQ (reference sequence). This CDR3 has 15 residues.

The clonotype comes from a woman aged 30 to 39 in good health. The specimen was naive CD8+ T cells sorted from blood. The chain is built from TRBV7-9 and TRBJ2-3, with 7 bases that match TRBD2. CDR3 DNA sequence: TGTGCCAGCAGCCGGACTAGAGAAGGCACAGATACGCAGTATTTT. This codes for CASSRTREGTDTQYF.